This T cell receptor beta chain was obtained from a study of CD8+ T cells in alopecia areata. V dropped 5 bases and J dropped 7 bases, with 21 bases sitting between them. This CDR3 has 15 amino acids. Germline CDR1 MDHEN, CDR2 SYDVKM. Reverse transcription of extracted RNA yielded cDNA, which provided the sequencing template. Generated by immunoSEQ multiplex PCR, the TCRdb table keeps only in-frame clones and is missing some. This sample has 120,000 or so clones, with 58% found just once. Regarding this clone: Its antigen is currently unknown.

Study-level findings and limits: Normal scalp had lower clonality than lesional scalp, with alopecia totalis/universalis lesions showing this most strongly. Scalp sample data also include resident alphabeta T cells from normal skin. Tofacitinib yielded significantly lower scalp clonality and fewer expanded CD8+ clones among the top 100.

Treatment indicated: oral pan-JAK inhibitor, 5-10 mg twice daily. The receptor comes from a human donor with alopecia areata. V gene TRBV28 combines with J gene TRBJ2-7; either TRBD1 or TRBD2 may fit D (5 bases each). This sample comprised CD8+ T cells sorted from blood, obtained at week 4, from a patient treated with tofacitinib. The CDR3 loop is CASSPIPGPPREQYF. DNA of the CDR3: TGTGCCAGCAGTCCCATACCGGGACCCCCGAGGGAGCAGTACTTC.